The clone carrying this T cell receptor beta chain was seen once. Its antigen remains unknown. The sample is drawn from a study of cytotoxic CD8 clonotypes in ibrutinib-treated CLL. Overall study: The cohort had 10 to 11 relapsed/refractory and over 14 treatment-naive patients, some 17 IGHV unmutated. Patients attained 25 or so partial and 2 complete responses; at median around 68 months, around 15 remained remitted while around twelve progressed.

General study findings and limits: At ibrutinib response, clonality increased, and at progression it declined back toward baseline.

Here immunoSEQ multiplex PCR was the method, and the copy in TCRdb shows in-frame clones only, minus some. The sample has about 35,000 clones, 70% to 80% seen once. Germline values: CDR1 SGHDN, CDR2 FVKESK. The V segment lost 1 base and the J segment 6 bases; nucleotides outside the gene matches: 10. CDR3 size: 16 residues. V is TRBV14 and J is TRBJ2-3; 7 nucleotides line up with TRBD2. The sequence came from a human donor with chronic lymphocytic leukemia. Sequenced here: PBMCs, sampled at disease progression, from a patient treated with ibrutinib. The CDR3 nucleotides read TGTGCCAGCAGCCAAGGGGGGGGAGAACCGTTGGATACGCAGTATTTT. Its protein is CASSQGGGEPLDTQYF. Full variable domain (missing parts from reference TRBV14 and TRBJ2-3): EAGVTQFPSHSVIEKGQTVTLRCDPISGHDNLYWYRRVMGKEIKFLLHFVKESKQDESGMPNNRFLAERTGGTYSTLKVQPAELEDSGVYFCASSQGGGEPLDTQYFGPGTRLTVL.